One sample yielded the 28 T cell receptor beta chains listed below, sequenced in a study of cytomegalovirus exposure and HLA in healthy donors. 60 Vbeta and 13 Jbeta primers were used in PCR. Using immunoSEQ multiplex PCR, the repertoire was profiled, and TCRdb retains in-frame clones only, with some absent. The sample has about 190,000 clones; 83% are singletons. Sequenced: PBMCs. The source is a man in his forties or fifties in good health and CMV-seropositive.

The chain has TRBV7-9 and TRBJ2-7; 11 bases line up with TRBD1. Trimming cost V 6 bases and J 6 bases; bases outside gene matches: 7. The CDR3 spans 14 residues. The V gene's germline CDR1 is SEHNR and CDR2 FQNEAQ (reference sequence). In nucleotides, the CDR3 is TGTGCCAGCAGTCCGGGACAGGGGGATCCCGAGCAGTACTTC. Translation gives CASSPGQGDPEQYF.

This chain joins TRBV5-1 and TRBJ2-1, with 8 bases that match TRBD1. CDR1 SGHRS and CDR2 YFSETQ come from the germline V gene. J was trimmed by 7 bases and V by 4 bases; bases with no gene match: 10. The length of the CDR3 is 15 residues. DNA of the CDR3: TGCGCCAGCAGCCTGCGACAGGGGATAGGGAATGAGCAGTTCTTC. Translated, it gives CASSLRQGIGNEQFF.

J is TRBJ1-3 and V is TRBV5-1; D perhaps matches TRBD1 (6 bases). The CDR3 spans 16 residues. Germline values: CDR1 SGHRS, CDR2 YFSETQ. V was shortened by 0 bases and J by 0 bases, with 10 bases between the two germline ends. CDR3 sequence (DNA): TGCGCCAGCAGCTTGGAGACAGGCAACTCTGGAAACACCATATATTTT. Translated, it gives CASSLETGNSGNTIYF.

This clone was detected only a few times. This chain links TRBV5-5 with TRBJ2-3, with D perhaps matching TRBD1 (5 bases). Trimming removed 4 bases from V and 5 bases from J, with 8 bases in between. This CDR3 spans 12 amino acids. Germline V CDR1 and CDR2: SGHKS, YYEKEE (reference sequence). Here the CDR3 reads CASSPQGDTQYF. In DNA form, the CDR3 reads TGTGCCAGCAGCCCTCAGGGAGATACGCAGTATTTT.

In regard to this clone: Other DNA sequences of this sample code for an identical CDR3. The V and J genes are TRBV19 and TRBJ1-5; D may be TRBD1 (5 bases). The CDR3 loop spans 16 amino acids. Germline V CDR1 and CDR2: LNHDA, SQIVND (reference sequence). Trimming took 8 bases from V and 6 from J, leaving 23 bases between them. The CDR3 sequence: CASHYELGTGVQPQHF. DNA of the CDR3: TGTGCCAGTCATTACGAATTGGGGACGGGGGTTCAGCCCCAGCATTTT. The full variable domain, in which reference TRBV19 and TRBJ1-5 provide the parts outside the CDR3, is DGGITQSPKYLFRKEGQNVTLSCEQNLNHDAMYWYRQDPGQGLRLIYYSQIVNDFQKGDIAEGYSVSREKKESFPLTVTSAQKNPTAFYLCASHYELGTGVQPQHFGDGTRLSIL.

CDR3 DNA sequence: TGTGCCAGCTCACCACGGGCAGAGAATGGCTACACCTTC. Its protein is CASSPRAENGYTF. The gene calls are TRBV18 and TRBJ1-2; D gene ambiguous. Germline V gene lookup returns CDR1 KGHSH and CDR2 LQKENI. Trimming left V 1 base short and J 6 bases short, with 9 bases between. The CDR3 contains 13 residues.

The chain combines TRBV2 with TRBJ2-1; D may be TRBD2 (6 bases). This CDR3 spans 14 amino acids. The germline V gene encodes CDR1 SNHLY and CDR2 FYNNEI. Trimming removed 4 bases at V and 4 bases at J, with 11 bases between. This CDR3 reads CASSGQSGYNEQFF. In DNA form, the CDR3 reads TGTGCCAGCAGTGGTCAGAGCGGGTACAATGAGCAGTTCTTC. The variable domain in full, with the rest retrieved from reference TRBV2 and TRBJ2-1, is EPEVTQTPSHQVTQMGQEVILRCVPISNHLYFYWYRQILGQKVEFLVSFYNNEISEKSEIFDDQFSVERPDGSNFTLKIRSTKLEDSAMYFCASSGQSGYNEQFFGPGTRLTVL.

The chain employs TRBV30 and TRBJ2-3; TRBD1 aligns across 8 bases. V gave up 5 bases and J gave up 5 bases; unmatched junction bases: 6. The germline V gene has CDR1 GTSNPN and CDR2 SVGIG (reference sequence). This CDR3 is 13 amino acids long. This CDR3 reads CAWGTGLLDTQYF. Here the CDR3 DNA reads TGTGCCTGGGGGACAGGCCTACTAGATACGCAGTATTTT. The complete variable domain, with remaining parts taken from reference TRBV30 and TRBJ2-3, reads SQTIHQWPATLVQPVGSPLSLECTVEGTSNPNLYWYRQAAGRGLQLLFYSVGIGQISSEVPQNLSASRPQDRQFILSSKKLLLSDSGFYLCAWGTGLLDTQYFGPGTRLTVL.

The CDR3 loop is CASSFQGGMGETQYF. The CDR3 region has the DNA TGTGCCAGCAGCTTTCAGGGTGGTATGGGAGAGACCCAGTACTTC. The chain joins TRBV7-2 to TRBJ2-5, with D possibly matching TRBD1 (5 bases). The CDR3 loop spans 15 amino acids. CDR1 is SGHTA and CDR2 is FQGNSA in the germline V gene. Trimming removed 3 bases from V and 4 bases from J, with 15 bases in between.

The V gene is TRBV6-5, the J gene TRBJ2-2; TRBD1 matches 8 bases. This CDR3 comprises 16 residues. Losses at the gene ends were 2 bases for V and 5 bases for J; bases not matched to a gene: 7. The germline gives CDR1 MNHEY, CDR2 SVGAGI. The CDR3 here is CASSYQDRVVTGELFF. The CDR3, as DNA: TGTGCCAGCAGTTACCAGGACAGGGTTGTGACCGGGGAGCTGTTTTTT.

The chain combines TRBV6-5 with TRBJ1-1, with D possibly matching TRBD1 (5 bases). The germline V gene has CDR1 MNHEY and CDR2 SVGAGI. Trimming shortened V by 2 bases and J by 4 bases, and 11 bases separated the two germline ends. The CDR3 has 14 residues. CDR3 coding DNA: TGTGCCAGCAGTTACGGGGCGCCGGGCACTGAAGCTTTCTTT. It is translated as CASSYGAPGTEAFF.

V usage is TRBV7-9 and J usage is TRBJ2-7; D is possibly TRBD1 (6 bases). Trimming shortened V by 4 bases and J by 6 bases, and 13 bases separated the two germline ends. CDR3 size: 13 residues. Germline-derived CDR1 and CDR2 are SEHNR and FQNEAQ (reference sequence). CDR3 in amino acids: CASSYDRSGEQYF. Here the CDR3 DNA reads TGTGCCAGCAGCTACGACAGGTCCGGCGAGCAGTACTTC.

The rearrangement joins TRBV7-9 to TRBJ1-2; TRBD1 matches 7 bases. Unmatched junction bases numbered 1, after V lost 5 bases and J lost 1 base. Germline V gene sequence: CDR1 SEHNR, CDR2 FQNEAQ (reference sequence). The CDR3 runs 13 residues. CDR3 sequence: CASSAGGNYGYTF. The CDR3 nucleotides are TGTGCCAGCAGCGCAGGGGGTAACTATGGCTACACCTTC.

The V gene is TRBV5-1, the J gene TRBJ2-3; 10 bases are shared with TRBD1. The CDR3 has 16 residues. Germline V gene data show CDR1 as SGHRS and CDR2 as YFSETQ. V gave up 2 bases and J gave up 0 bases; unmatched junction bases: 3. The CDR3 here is CASSLMTGGSTDTQYF. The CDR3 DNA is TGCGCCAGCAGCTTAATGACAGGGGGCAGCACAGATACGCAGTATTTT.

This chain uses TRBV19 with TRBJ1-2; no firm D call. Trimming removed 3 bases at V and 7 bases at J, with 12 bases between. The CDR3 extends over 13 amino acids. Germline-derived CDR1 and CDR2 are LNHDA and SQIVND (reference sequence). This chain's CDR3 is CASSISQVRGYTF. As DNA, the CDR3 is TGTGCCAGTAGTATCTCGCAGGTCCGTGGCTACACCTTC.

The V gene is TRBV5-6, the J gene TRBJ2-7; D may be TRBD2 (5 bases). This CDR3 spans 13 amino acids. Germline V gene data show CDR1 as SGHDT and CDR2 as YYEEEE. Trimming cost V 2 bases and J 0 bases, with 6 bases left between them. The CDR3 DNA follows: TGTGCCAGCAGCTTAGGGAGCTCCTACGAGCAGTACTTC. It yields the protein CASSLGSSYEQYF.

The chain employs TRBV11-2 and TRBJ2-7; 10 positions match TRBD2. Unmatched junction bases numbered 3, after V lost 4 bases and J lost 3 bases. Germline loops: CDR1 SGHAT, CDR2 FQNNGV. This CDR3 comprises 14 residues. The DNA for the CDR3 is TGTGCCAGCAGCTGGGTAGCGGGAGGCTACGAGCAGTACTTC. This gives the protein CASSWVAGGYEQYF.

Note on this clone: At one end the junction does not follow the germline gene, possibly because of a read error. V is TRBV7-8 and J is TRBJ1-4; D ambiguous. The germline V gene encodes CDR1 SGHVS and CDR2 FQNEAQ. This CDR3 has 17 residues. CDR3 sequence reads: CASSLVGRVATNEKLLF. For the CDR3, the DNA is TGTGCCAGCAGCTTAGTGGGGAGGGTAGCGACTAATGAAAAACTGCTTTTT.

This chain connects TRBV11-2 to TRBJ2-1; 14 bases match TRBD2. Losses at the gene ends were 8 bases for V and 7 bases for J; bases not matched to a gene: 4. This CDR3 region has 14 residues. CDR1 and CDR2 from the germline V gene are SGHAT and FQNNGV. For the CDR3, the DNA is TGTGCCAGCGTGCGACTAGCGGGAGGGAATGAGCAGTTCTTC. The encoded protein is CASVRLAGGNEQFF.

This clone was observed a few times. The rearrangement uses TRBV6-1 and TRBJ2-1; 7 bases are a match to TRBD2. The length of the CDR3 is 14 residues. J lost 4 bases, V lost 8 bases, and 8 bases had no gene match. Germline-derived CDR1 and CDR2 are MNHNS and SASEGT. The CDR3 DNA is TGTGCCAGCTGGGAGGGCCAGTGGTACAATGAGCAGTTCTTC. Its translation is CASWEGQWYNEQFF.

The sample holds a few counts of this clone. CDR3: CASSLNAGQNTEAFF. In DNA form, the CDR3 reads TGTGCCAGCAGTTTAAACGCGGGCCAGAACACTGAAGCTTTCTTT. The V and J genes are TRBV27 and TRBJ1-1; D is ambiguous. The V end was cut by 2 bases, the J end by 1 base, with 11 bases between. The CDR3 loop spans 15 amino acids. Germline V gene data show CDR1 as MNHEY and CDR2 as SMNVEV (reference sequence).

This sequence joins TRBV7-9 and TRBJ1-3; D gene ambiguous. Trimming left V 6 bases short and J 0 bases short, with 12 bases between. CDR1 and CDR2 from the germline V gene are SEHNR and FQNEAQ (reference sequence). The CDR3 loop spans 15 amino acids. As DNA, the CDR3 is TGTGCCAGCAGTTTCTTGGGCCTCTCTGGAAACACCATATATTTT. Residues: CASSFLGLSGNTIYF.

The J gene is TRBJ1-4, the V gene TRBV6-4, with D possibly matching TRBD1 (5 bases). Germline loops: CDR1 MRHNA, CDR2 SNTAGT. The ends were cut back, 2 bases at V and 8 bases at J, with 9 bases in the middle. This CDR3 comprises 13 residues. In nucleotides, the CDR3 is TGTGCCAGCAGTGACAGGCCAGGGGAAAAACTGTTTTTT. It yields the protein CASSDRPGEKLFF.

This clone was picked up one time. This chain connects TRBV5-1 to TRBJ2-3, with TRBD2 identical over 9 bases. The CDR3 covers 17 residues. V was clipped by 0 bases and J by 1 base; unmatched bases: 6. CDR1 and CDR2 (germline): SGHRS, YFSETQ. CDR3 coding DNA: TGCGCCAGCAGCTTGGCCGGTAGCGGGAGCCGCACAGATACGCAGTATTTT. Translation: CASSLAGSGSRTDTQYF.

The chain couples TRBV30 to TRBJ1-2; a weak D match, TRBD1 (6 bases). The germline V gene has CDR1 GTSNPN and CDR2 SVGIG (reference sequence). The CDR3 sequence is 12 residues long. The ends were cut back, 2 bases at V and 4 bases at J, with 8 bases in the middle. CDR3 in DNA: TGTGCCTGGAGTACAGGGACCTATGGCTACACCTTC. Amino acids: CAWSTGTYGYTF.

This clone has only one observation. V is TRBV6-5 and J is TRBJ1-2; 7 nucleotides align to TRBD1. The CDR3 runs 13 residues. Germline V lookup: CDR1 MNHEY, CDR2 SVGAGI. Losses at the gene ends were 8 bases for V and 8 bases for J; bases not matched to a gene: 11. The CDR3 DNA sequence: TGTGCCAGCGGGCCTGACAGGGCTCAGGGCTACACCTTC. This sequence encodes CASGPDRAQGYTF.

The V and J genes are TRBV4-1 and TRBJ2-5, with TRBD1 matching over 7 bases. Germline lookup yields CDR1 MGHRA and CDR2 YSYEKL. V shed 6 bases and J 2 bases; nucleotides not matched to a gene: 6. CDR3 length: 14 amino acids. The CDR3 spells CASSRVGQQETQYF. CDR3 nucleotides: TGCGCCAGCAGTCGAGTGGGACAGCAAGAGACCCAGTACTTC.

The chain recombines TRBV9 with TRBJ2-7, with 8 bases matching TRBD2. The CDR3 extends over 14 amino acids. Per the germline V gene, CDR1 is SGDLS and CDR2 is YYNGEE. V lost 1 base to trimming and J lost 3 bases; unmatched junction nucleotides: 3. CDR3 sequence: CASSVSGSLYEQYF. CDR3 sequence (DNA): TGTGCCAGCAGCGTAAGCGGGAGCCTCTACGAGCAGTACTTC.